The 7 T cell receptor beta chains listed next were all sequenced from one sample in a study of OX40 agonist ivuxolimab in advanced cancers. Assay: immunoSEQ multiplex PCR; the TCRdb copy retains only in-frame clones and omits some. The data show around 70,000 clones, with roughly 85% seen just once and roughly 0.58% held by the top ten. Specimen: CD4+ or CD8+ T cells sorted from blood, collected in a trial of the OX40 agonist ivuxolimab. The receptors here all came from an adult with an advanced solid tumor such as melanoma, head and neck, liver or kidney cancer.

This clone has only one observation. This chain connects TRBV30 to TRBJ2-2; 8 nucleotides line up with TRBD2. The J segment lost 3 bases and the V segment lost 2 bases, leaving 8 bases of the junction unmatched. Germline V gives CDR1 GTSNPN, CDR2 SVGIG (reference sequence). The CDR3 has 16 residues. The CDR3 nucleotides read TGTGCCTGGAGTTTTCGGGGGGGAAGGTACACCGGGGAGCTGTTTTTT. Protein product: CAWSFRGGRYTGELFF.

J is TRBJ2-4 and V is TRBV5-1, with D perhaps matching TRBD1 (7 bases). Germline CDR1 SGHRS, CDR2 YFSETQ. This CDR3 region has 14 residues. Trimming took off 4 bases at V and 8 bases at J, with 16 bases between the two ends. CDR3 nucleotides: TGCGCCAGCAGCCCCGGGACTCAGGGGGACATTCAGTACTTC. This translates into CASSPGTQGDIQYF.

This chain links TRBV7-8 with TRBJ1-2, with 9 positions matching TRBD1. In germline, CDR1 is SGHVS, CDR2 FQNEAQ. This CDR3 contains 17 residues. Losses at the gene ends were 1 base for V and 1 base for J; bases not matched to a gene: 7. The CDR3 coding sequence is TGTGCCAGCAGCTTAGATACACAGGGGGCGATTAACTATGGCTACACCTTC. Its translation: CASSLDTQGAINYGYTF.

The gene calls are TRBV29-1 and TRBJ2-5, with D tentatively TRBD1 (5 bases). CDR3 length: 13 residues. CDR1 is SQVTM, CDR2 ANQGSEA, per germline. V dropped 7 bases and J dropped 3 bases, with 15 bases sitting between them. The CDR3 here is CSAAAQAKETQYF. CDR3 nucleotides: TGCAGCGCTGCGGCACAGGCTAAAGAGACCCAGTACTTC.

This chain connects TRBV18 to TRBJ2-5, with 8 positions matching TRBD1. After removal of 3 bases from V and 4 bases from J, the junction contained 7 bases not matched to a gene. The CDR3 loop spans 15 amino acids. CDR1 KGHSH and CDR2 LQKENI come from the germline V gene. CDR3 region: CASSPPGQAGETQYF. CDR3 DNA sequence: TGTGCCAGCTCACCGCCGGGACAGGCGGGAGAGACCCAGTACTTC.

This clone occurred a few times. The chain employs TRBV19 and TRBJ1-2; TRBD1 might be the D (6 bases). V lost 7 bases and J 8 bases, leaving 20 bases between the germline ends. This CDR3 spans 14 amino acids. Germline CDR1 LNHDA, CDR2 SQIVND (reference sequence). CDR3 in DNA: TGTGCCAGTAAGGATGGCAGGGGCCCTGGGGGCTACACCTTC. The encoded protein is CASKDGRGPGGYTF.

The DNA for the CDR3 is TGTGCCAGCAGCCAGACAGTAGATACGCAGTATTTT. It translates to CASSQTVDTQYF. The chain has TRBV11-2 and TRBJ2-3, with a weak D call TRBD1 (5 bases). Germline V gives CDR1 SGHAT, CDR2 FQNNGV. V dropped 5 bases and J dropped 5 bases, with 8 bases sitting between them. This CDR3 spans 12 amino acids.